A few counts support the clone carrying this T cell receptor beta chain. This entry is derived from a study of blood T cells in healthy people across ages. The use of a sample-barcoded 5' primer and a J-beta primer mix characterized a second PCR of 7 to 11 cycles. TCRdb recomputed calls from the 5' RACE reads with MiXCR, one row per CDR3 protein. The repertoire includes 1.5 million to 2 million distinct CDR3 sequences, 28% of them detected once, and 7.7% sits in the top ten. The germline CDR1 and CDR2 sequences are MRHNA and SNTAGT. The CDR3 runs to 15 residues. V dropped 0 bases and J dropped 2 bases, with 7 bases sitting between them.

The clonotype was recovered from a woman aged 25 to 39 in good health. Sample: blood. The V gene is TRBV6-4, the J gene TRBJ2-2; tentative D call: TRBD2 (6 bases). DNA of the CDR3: TGTGCCAGCAGTGACTCCGGGAGTAACACCGGGGAGCTGTTTTTT. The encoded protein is CASSDSGSNTGELFF.